A single sample is the source of the 5 T cell receptor beta chains below, sequenced in a study of blood T cell repertoires in COVID-19. Libraries were prepared by immunoSEQ multiplex PCR; TCRdb keeps only in-frame clonotypes and omits some of them. This table has roughly 70,000 clones, around 80% appearing once. Source material: peripheral blood. The source of these receptors is a human donor in a cohort sampled during active COVID-19.

The V and J genes are TRBV4-1 and TRBJ2-7; no clear D gene. The CDR3 is 15 amino acids. Germline values: CDR1 MGHRA, CDR2 YSYEKL. Trimming removed 0 bases from V and 5 bases from J, with 14 bases in between. The CDR3 DNA is TGCGCCAGCAGCCAAGATCAAGAACTATGGAACGAGCAGTACTTC. It translates to CASSQDQELWNEQYF.

Here the CDR3 DNA reads TGCGCCAGCAGCTTGGTTGCGGGACAGACCGGGGAGCTGTTTTTT. Amino acid sequence: CASSLVAGQTGELFF. V usage is TRBV5-1 and J usage is TRBJ2-2; TRBD1 is a possible D gene (7 bases). The CDR3 sequence is 15 residues long. Germline loops: CDR1 SGHRS, CDR2 YFSETQ. V was pared by 0 bases and J by 5 bases, with 11 bases between. Combining the CDR3 with reference TRBV5-1 and TRBJ2-2 gives the whole variable domain KAGVTQTPRYLIKTRGQQVTLSCSPISGHRSVSWYQQTPGQGLQFLFEYFSETQRNKGNFPGRFSGRQFSNSRSEMNVSTLELGDSALYLCASSLVAGQTGELFFGEGSRLTVL.

This chain joins TRBV6-1 and TRBJ1-2; D unclear. CDR1 and CDR2 (germline): MNHNS, SASEGT. The CDR3 loop spans 14 amino acids. The V gene lost 3 bases and the J gene lost 1 base, with 9 bases spanning the gap. The chain's CDR3 is CASSDGLRNYGYTF. CDR3 DNA: TGTGCCAGCAGTGATGGACTCCGTAACTATGGCTACACCTTC.

The gene calls are TRBV6-2 or TRBV6-3 and TRBJ2-3; 10 nucleotides agree with TRBD2. There are 17 residues in the CDR3. The germline V gene has CDR1 MNHEY and CDR2 SVGEGT. V gave up 5 bases and J gave up 0 bases; unmatched junction bases: 8. Here the CDR3 DNA reads TGTGCCAGCAGTCGCCGGACTAGCGGAACTAGCACAGATACGCAGTATTTT. This codes for CASSRRTSGTSTDTQYF.

The chain joins TRBV18 to TRBJ2-7; 8 bases map to TRBD1. Per the germline V gene, CDR1 is KGHSH and CDR2 is LQKENI. The CDR3 runs to 16 residues. J gave up 0 bases and V 6 bases, and 10 bases lay outside the gene matches. DNA of the CDR3: TGTGCCAGCTCCCGAAACGCAGGGGGCAGCTCCTACGAGCAGTACTTC. It codes for CASSRNAGGSSYEQYF.